These 20 T cell receptor beta chains were sequenced from one sample in a study of blood T cells in healthy people across ages. The second PCR ran about 6 to 11 cycles with a sample-barcoded 5' primer and J-beta primers. TCRdb fed the 5' RACE reads into MiXCR, producing one record per CDR3 protein. The table includes about 1.5 million distinct CDR3 sequences, approximately 39% detected once. Material: blood. The origin of the receptors is a woman aged 18-35 years in good health.

The CDR3 nucleotides are TGTGCCAGCAGTGTAGGGCGGTACACTGAAGCTTTCTTT. Protein sequence: CASSVGRYTEAFF. V and J are TRBV28 and TRBJ1-1, with unresolved D. Per germline, CDR1 MDHEN and CDR2 SYDVKM. This CDR3 region has 13 residues. V shed 5 bases and J shed 3 bases, with 10 bases lying between them. Using reference TRBV28 and TRBJ1-1 for the parts outside the CDR3, the full variable domain is DVKVTQSSRYLVKRTGEKVFLECVQDMDHENMFWYRQDPGLGLRLIYFSYDVKMKEKGDIPEGYSVSREKKERFSLILESASTNQTSMYLCASSVGRYTEAFFGQGTRLTVV.

This chain uses TRBV20-1 with TRBJ2-5; TRBD1 matches 8 bases. This CDR3 spans 13 amino acids. Germline values: CDR1 DFQATT, CDR2 SNEGSKA (reference sequence). With 3 bases clipped from V and 3 bases from J, the junction kept 3 bases outside the gene matches. The CDR3, as DNA: TGCAGTGCTAGGGACAGGGAGGAAGAGACCCAGTACTTC. Translating it yields CSARDREEETQYF.

This clonotype was seen only once. The chain carries TRBV12-3 or TRBV12-4 and TRBJ2-5; 12 positions agree with TRBD2. The V gene end was trimmed by 4 bases and the J gene end by 11 bases; junction bases not matched to a gene: 14. The CDR3 consists of 16 residues. This CDR3 reads CASSSLAGGPVNEQYF. The DNA for the CDR3 is TGTGCCAGCAGTTCCCTAGCGGGAGGGCCAGTCAATGAGCAGTACTTC.

Only a few counts were recorded for this clonotype. This chain links TRBV12-3 or TRBV12-4 with TRBJ1-1; D uncertain. This CDR3 has 14 amino acids. Trimming pared 4 bases from V and 0 bases from J, leaving 9 bases between. The CDR3 is CASSYRSMNTEAFF. CDR3 DNA sequence: TGTGCCAGCAGTTACAGAAGCATGAACACTGAAGCTTTCTTT.

V is TRBV9 and J is TRBJ1-2, with D tentatively TRBD1 (6 bases). The germline V and J ends were trimmed by 0 bases and 13 bases, with 19 bases remaining between them. CDR1 SGDLS and CDR2 YYNGEE come from the germline V gene. The CDR3 covers 14 residues. CDR3 sequence reads: CASSVDRGTQGCTF. The CDR3 nucleotides are TGTGCCAGCAGCGTAGATAGGGGGACCCAGGGTTGCACCTTC.

The chain couples TRBV7-2 to TRBJ1-1; D gene uncertain. With 5 bases removed from V and 5 bases from J, the gap between germline ends came to 15 bases. The CDR3 covers 14 residues. The germline V gene encodes CDR1 SGHTA and CDR2 FQGNSA. This CDR3 reads CASSRAGLETEAFF. The CDR3 coding sequence is TGTGCCAGCAGCCGGGCGGGGTTGGAGACTGAAGCTTTCTTT. The full variable domain, completed using reference TRBV7-2 and TRBJ1-1, is GAGVSQSPSNKVTEKGKDVELRCDPISGHTALYWYRQSLGQGLEFLIYFQGNSAPDKSGLPSDRFSAERTGGSVSTLTIQRTQQEDSAVYLCASSRAGLETEAFFGQGTRLTVV.

Only a few counts were recorded for this clonotype. The CDR3 loop is CASSVLGGLHEQYF. Here the CDR3 DNA reads TGCGCCAGCAGCGTGCTTGGCGGCCTACACGAGCAGTACTTC. This chain connects TRBV5-1 to TRBJ2-7, with D unresolved. The CDR3 is 14 amino acids. The germline CDR1 and CDR2 sequences are SGHRS and YFSETQ. The V and J ends lost 4 bases and 5 bases respectively, with 16 bases between them.

The rearrangement joins TRBV9 to TRBJ2-3; TRBD2 matches 10 bases. The J segment lost 6 bases and the V segment lost 2 bases, leaving 9 bases of the junction unmatched. This CDR3 contains 16 residues. CDR1 is SGDLS, CDR2 YYNGEE, per germline. CDR3 sequence: CASSVRTSGRLDTQYF. The CDR3 coding sequence is TGTGCCAGCAGCGTCCGGACTAGCGGTCGTTTGGATACGCAGTATTTT.

This CDR3 reads CASRERLGRSSYGYTF. In nucleotides, the CDR3 is TGTGCCAGCAGGGAAAGACTGGGTCGGTCGTCCTATGGCTACACCTTC. This chain connects TRBV6-1 to TRBJ1-2; D gene unclear. The germline V gene has CDR1 MNHNS and CDR2 SASEGT. The CDR3 runs 16 residues. V lost 6 bases and J lost 4, with 21 bases in between.

This clonotype was seen a few times. The chain joins TRBV20-1 to TRBJ1-2; a weak D match, TRBD1 (6 bases). From germline, CDR1 is DFQATT and CDR2 SNEGSKA (reference sequence). The CDR3 runs 14 residues. Trimming stripped 3 bases from V and 7 bases from J, with 18 bases between. This CDR3 reads CSASRLHRDRGYTF. Written as DNA, the CDR3 is TGCAGTGCTAGTCGACTCCACAGGGATCGTGGCTACACCTTC.

V is TRBV6-2 or TRBV6-3 and J is TRBJ2-2; tentatively, D is TRBD1 (6 bases). CDR1 and CDR2 (germline): MNHEY, SVGEGT. This CDR3 contains 19 residues. Trimming removed 0 bases at V and 1 base at J, with 18 bases between. CDR3 amino acids: CASSYSLRGAPVNTGELFF. For the CDR3, the DNA is TGTGCCAGCAGTTACTCACTCAGGGGAGCTCCCGTGAACACCGGGGAGCTGTTTTTT.

The rearrangement uses TRBV7-9 and TRBJ1-1, with D possibly TRBD1 on 6 matching bases. Trimming removed 5 bases at V and 3 bases at J, with 16 bases between. The CDR3 contains 15 residues. CDR1 and CDR2 from the germline V gene are SEHNR and FQNEAQ (reference sequence). CDR3 coding DNA: TGTGCCAGCAGCCCGGACACAGGGCTGGACACTGAAGCTTTCTTT. It codes for CASSPDTGLDTEAFF.

This clonotype appeared a few times. The junction and the germline gene differ at one end; a read error may be behind it. CDR3 coding DNA: TGTGCTAGCAGTTCACAACAGGGGGCAAGACTCTTCGGTGAAGCTTTCTTT. Translated: CASSSQQGARLFGEAFF. V and J are TRBV12-3 or TRBV12-4 and TRBJ1-1; 9 nucleotides align to TRBD1. The length of the CDR3 is 17 residues.

This clonotype was counted a few times. The V and J genes are TRBV25-1 and TRBJ2-5; no reliable D call. This CDR3 region has 15 residues. The V gene's germline CDR1 is MGHDK and CDR2 SYGVNS. Trimming removed 0 bases at V and 1 base at J, with 9 bases between. In DNA form, the CDR3 reads TGTGCCAGCAGTGAATACGACATAGTCCAAGAGACCCAGTACTTC. The encoded protein is CASSEYDIVQETQYF. Variable domain in full (rest from reference TRBV25-1 and TRBJ2-5): EADIYQTPRYLVIGTGKKITLECSQTMGHDKMYWYQQDPGMELHLIHYSYGVNSTEKGDLSSESTVSRIRTEHFPLTLESARPSHTSQYLCASSEYDIVQETQYFGPGTRLLVL.

This clonotype was seen only once. CDR3 loop: CAISTPTGRETQYF. CDR3 bases: TGTGCCATCAGTACACCTACAGGGCGGGAGACCCAGTACTTC. J is TRBJ2-4 and V is TRBV10-3; D perhaps matches TRBD1 (6 bases). Judging by the DNA end, TRBJ2-5 fits better; the J call may be wrong. Germline-derived CDR1 and CDR2 are ENHRY and SYGVKD. The CDR3 length is 14 residues.

This clonotype showed up just once. It may be a read error: a sequence one base away is much more abundant. The DNA of the CDR3 is TGTGCCAGCACTAGGCAGATGAACACTGAAGCTTTCTTT. It translates to CASTRQMNTEAFF. The J gene is TRBJ1-1, the V gene TRBV12-3 or TRBV12-4; the D is unclear. V was shortened by 7 bases and J by 0 bases, with 9 bases between the two germline ends. The CDR3 loop spans 13 amino acids.

The table lists this clonotype with many counts. The chain uses TRBV6-5 and TRBJ2-1, with 12 bases that match TRBD2. V lost 4 bases and J lost 4; bases outside the gene matches: 5. Germline V lookup: CDR1 MNHEY, CDR2 SVGAGI. The CDR3 runs 16 residues. For the CDR3, the DNA is TGTGCCAGCAGTTCGACTAGCGGGGGACCTTACAATGAGCAGTTCTTC. Protein product: CASSSTSGGPYNEQFF.

This clonotype has a handful of counts. The chain employs TRBV5-5 and TRBJ1-1; unclear D gene. This CDR3 contains 14 residues. Germline CDR1 SGHKS, CDR2 YYEKEE (reference sequence). The V end was cut by 2 bases, the J end by 0 bases, with 8 bases between. CDR3 in amino acids: CASSFWAMNTEAFF. The CDR3 DNA follows: TGTGCCAGCAGCTTTTGGGCCATGAACACTGAAGCTTTCTTT.

The chain uses TRBV5-1 and TRBJ2-5, with 8 bases lining up with TRBD2. Trimming at V came to 7 bases and at J to 11 bases, leaving 13 bases not matched to a gene. The CDR3 extends over 13 amino acids. CDR1 SGHRS and CDR2 YFSETQ come from the germline V gene. CDR3 protein: CASSGLGAGEQYF. In nucleotides, the CDR3 is TGCGCCAGCTCGGGACTAGGGGCAGGTGAGCAGTACTTC.

The V call is TRBV20-1, the J call TRBJ2-7, with D maybe TRBD1 (5 bases). CDR1 and CDR2 (germline): DFQATT, SNEGSKA (reference sequence). The V end lost 3 bases, the J end lost 2 bases, and 17 bases lay between the germline ends. This CDR3 is 15 amino acids long. CDR3 nucleotide sequence: TGCAGTGCTAGCTTCCCCGGCAGGGTAGCCTACGAGCAGTACTTC. Protein: CSASFPGRVAYEQYF.